This T cell receptor beta chain was sequenced during a study of T-cell reconstitution after alpha-beta-depleted transplantation in children. V was cut by 1 base and J by 7 bases, with 11 bases left in between. In germline, CDR1 is SEHNR, CDR2 FQNEAQ (reference sequence). The CDR3 has 14 amino acids. Study-wide points: Two months or so post-transplant, alpha-beta T cells reportedly derived from several hundred expanded graft clones.

Unique molecular identifiers featured in how the TCRbeta library was prepared. MiXCR was run by TCRdb on the PCR reads, yielding one entry per CDR3 protein. The sample lists over 100,000 distinct CDR3 sequences; about a tenth were seen once. This clonotype has a count of ten or more. What it binds is unknown. This clonotype originated in a boy aged 2 to 10 with acute lymphoblastic leukemia, due to receive a stem cell transplant. The genes are TRBV7-9 and TRBJ2-1, with D unresolved. The sequences come from PBMCs, collected before TCRalphabeta/CD19-depleted stem cell transplant. The CDR3 DNA sequence: TGTGCCAGCAGCTTAGTTAATACGGCAAATGAGCAGTTCTTC. Residues: CASSLVNTANEQFF.